One T cell receptor beta chain is described in this entry. What this receptor recognizes is not known. One base away there is no much larger clone; base qualities are not given. This entry comes from a study of technical replicates of blood from a handful of donors (TCRdb year 2017). CDR1 LGHNA and CDR2 YNFKEQ are derived from the germline V gene. Its CDR3 holds 17 amino acids, cysteine through phenylalanine. CDR3 DNA only is kept here, 51 bases in frame from base 1. V sheds 4 bases and J sheds 6 bases, leaving 22 bases between their ends. The library was prepared using the immunoSEQ multiplex PCR assay. This immuneACCESS table, as held by TCRdb, lists in-frame sequences with V and J called but not all clones. Of the missing ones, under half trace to an unresolved V gene in checked studies; the others have no known cause. Counted in this sample were under 110,000 clones; over 95% of them appeared once. Of the sample, approximately 0.21% falls within the top ten clones.

This sequence was found in a human donor in good health. Sequenced sample: T cells isolated from PBMCs. The receptor chain draws on TRBV4-2 and TRBJ2-1, with TRBD2 perhaps the D gene, on 6 matching bases. For the CDR3, the sequence is CASSPDVLAPLGNEQFF. The DNA is TGTGCCAGCAGCCCAGACGTACTAGCCCCCCTGGGCAATGAGCAGTTCTTC.